This T cell receptor (beta chain) was identified in a study of blood T cell repertoires in COVID-19. Background on the study: The analysed material was cDNA or gDNA that came from T cells, B-cell-depleted T cells, or PBMCs.

This CDR3 contains 15 residues. Trimming pared 2 bases from V and 10 bases from J, leaving 15 bases between. The V gene's germline CDR1 is MNHEY and CDR2 SVGAGI. Sequencing used immunoSEQ multiplex PCR; TCRdb keeps in-frame clones, though not all of them. The sample lists about 250,000 clones, approximately 90% occurring once. Participants were aged roughly 18 to 89 years from roughly 26 US areas. Membership in each cohort depended on participant-reported clinical history. The source is a man aged 40-50 years who had recovered from COVID-19. The sequencing sample was made of PBMCs or T cells enriched from blood (not recorded which). The chain employs TRBV6-5 and TRBJ1-6, with D possibly matching TRBD1 (5 bases). This chain's CDR3 is CASSYDGGGESPLHF. The CDR3 DNA reads as TGTGCCAGCAGTTACGATGGAGGAGGGGAGTCACCCCTCCACTTT.